This T cell receptor beta chain was recovered during a study of blood T cell repertoires in COVID-19. Overall study context: The United States, Italy and Spain provided the acute and convalescent COVID-19 samples. T cells, B-cell-depleted T cells, or PBMCs provided the cDNA or gDNA that served as material.

CDR1 is MNHEY, CDR2 SMNVEV, per germline (reference sequence). The CDR3 covers 14 residues. Trimming left V 8 bases short and J 5 bases short, with 18 bases between. Authors' processing steps: Estimates of nucleated cell counts were drawn from the amplification of reference gene primers. Some clones are missing from TCRdb's copy, which holds only in-frame ones; the method was immunoSEQ multiplex PCR. That table supplies the V and J calls and clone size; D and trimming were determined from the DNA. The data hold fewer than 250,000 clones, with 80% to 90% observed a single time. V gene TRBV27 combines with J gene TRBJ1-1, with D unresolved. The sequence was collected from a man aged 50 to 59 with acute or convalescent COVID-19. The material sequenced was peripheral blood. CDR3 DNA: TGTGCCAGCGCTCCCCTCTCGGGGTGGACTGAAGCTTTCTTT. Encoded protein: CASAPLSGWTEAFF.